The T cell receptor beta chain under discussion was sequenced for a study of post-analysis software for immune sequencing data. On this clonotype itself: Its antigen is unknown.

Libraries were made from TCR beta cDNA, and they carried unique molecular identifiers. Once about 0.85 to 11 million T cells were used, roughly 0.5 million cDNA molecules resulted. TCRdb fed the PCR reads into MiXCR, producing one record per CDR3 protein. The table records 700,000 to 900,000 distinct CDR3 sequences, under 60% of them present only once. Broader study findings: Patients showed TRBV5-6, TRBV5-1 and TRBV20-1 among roughly 5 TRBV segments more frequent than in controls.

The V and J ends lost 3 bases and 2 bases, in that order; junction bases with no gene match: 8. The germline CDR1 and CDR2 sequences are DFQATT and SNEGSKA (reference sequence). The CDR3 is 15 residues long. The rearrangement uses TRBV20-1 and TRBJ1-2; 8 nucleotides match TRBD1. The TCR comes from a girl between 10 and 17 years old with multiple sclerosis. Material for sequencing was blood. Here the CDR3 DNA reads TGCAGTGCTAGCCCCCGGACAGGGAAGAACTATGGCTACACCTTC. The encoded protein is CSASPRTGKNYGYTF.